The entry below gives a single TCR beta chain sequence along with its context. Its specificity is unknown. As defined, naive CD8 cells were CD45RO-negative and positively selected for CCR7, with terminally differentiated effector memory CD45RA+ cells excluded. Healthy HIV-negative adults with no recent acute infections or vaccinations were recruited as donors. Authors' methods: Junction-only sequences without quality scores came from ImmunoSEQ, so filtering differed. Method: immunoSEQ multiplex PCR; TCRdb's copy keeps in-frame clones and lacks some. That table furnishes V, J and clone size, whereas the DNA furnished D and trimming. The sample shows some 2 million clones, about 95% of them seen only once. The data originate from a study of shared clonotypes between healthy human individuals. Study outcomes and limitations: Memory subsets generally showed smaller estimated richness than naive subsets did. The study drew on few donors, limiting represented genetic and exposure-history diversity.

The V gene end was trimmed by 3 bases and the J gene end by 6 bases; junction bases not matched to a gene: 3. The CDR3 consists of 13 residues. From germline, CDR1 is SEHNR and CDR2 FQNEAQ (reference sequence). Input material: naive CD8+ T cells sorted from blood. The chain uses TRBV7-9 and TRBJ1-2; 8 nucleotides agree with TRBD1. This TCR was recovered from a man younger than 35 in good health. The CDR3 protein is CASSLDRDNGYTF. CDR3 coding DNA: TGTGCCAGCAGCTTGGACAGGGACAATGGCTACACCTTC. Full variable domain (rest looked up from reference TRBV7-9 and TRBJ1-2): DTGVSQNPRHKITKRGQNVTFRCDPISEHNRLYWYRQTLGQGPEFLTYFQNEAQLEKSRLLSDRFSAERPKGSFSTLEIQRTEQGDSAMYLCASSLDRDNGYTFGSGTRLTVV.